A selection of T cell receptor beta chains follows, all from one sample in a study of sequential checkpoint blockade in melanoma. TCRdb's table, derived via immunoSEQ multiplex PCR, lists solely in-frame clones and lacks some. The sample gives 10,000 to 15,000 clones, roughly 60% of which show up once; 20% to 25% is in the top ten. The sample in question was CD8+ T cells sorted from blood (inferred from file names), obtained from a patient given nivolumab and ipilimumab in sequence. These receptors were collected from a human donor with melanoma. Both conserved end residues are part of each CDR3. The D gene is left open where the match is weak. Clone size is not always given. Where it is, it says once, few, many or a class for expanded clones.

J gene | clone size | D gene | V gene | CDR3 DNA | CDR3 protein
TRBJ2-7 | once | NA | TRBV21-1 | TGTGCCAGCAGGACTGTCGGACCCACAGGGCCAGCGGAGTCCTACGAGCAGTACTTC | CASRTVGPTGPAESYEQYF
TRBJ2-5 | NA | TRBD1 | TRBV2 | TGTGCCAGCAGGAAGGCCCCAATGACAGGGCAGGAGACCCAGTACTTC | CASRKAPMTGQETQYF
TRBJ2-7 | NA | TRBD1 | TRBV4-1 | TGCGCCAGCAGCCCTAGGGACAGGGGGGACTACGAGCAGTACTTC | CASSPRDRGDYEQYF
TRBJ2-7 | once | NA | TRBV18 | TGTGCCAGCTCACCGTTAACAGAATCCTACGAGCAGTACTTC | CASSPLTESYEQYF
TRBJ2-7 | NA | TRBD2 | TRBV2 | TGTGCCAGCAGTGAAGCGCTTCGGCTAGCGGGACATCTCGAGCAGTACTTC | CASSEALRLAGHLEQYF
TRBJ2-1 | NA | TRBD2 | TRBV7-3 | TGTGCCAGCAGCTTTACAGTTGGCGGGAGCTCCTACAATGAGCAGTTCTTC | CASSFTVGGSSYNEQFF
TRBJ2-3 | few | NA | TRBV7-8 | TGTGCCAGCAGCTTAGGCGCGGGTGGGGCAGATACGCAGTATTTT | CASSLGAGGADTQYF
TRBJ2-1 | NA | NA | TRBV5-6 | TGTGCCAGCAGCTTGGAAAAGCGGGCCGCCTACAATGAGCAGTTCTTC | CASSLEKRAAYNEQFF
TRBJ2-2 | NA | NA | TRBV7-2 | TGTGCCAGCAGCCCCCTAAAGCCCACCGGGGAGCTGTTTTTT | CASSPLKPTGELFF
TRBJ2-2 | few | NA | TRBV4-1 | TGCGCCAGCAGGCCAGGGGCGAACACCGGGGAGCTGTTTTTT | CASRPGANTGELFF
TRBJ2-7 | NA | NA | TRBV30 | TGTGCCTGGAGTCTAGGCCTAGTGTACGAGCAGTACTTC | CAWSLGLVYEQYF
TRBJ2-2 | NA | TRBD1 | TRBV9 | TGTGCCAGCAGCGTCCCGGGGACAGGGACCGGGGAGCTGTTTTTT | CASSVPGTGTGELFF
TRBJ2-1 | NA | TRBD2 | TRBV13 | TGTGCCAGCAGCTTCCCATCGACTAGCGGGATGGATGAGCAGTTCTTC | CASSFPSTSGMDEQFF
TRBJ2-7 | NA | NA | TRBV11-2 | TGTGCCAGCAGCCCCCAGGGGCCCTACGAGCAGTACTTC | CASSPQGPYEQYF
TRBJ1-1 | few | NA | TRBV7-9 | TGTGCCAGCAGCCACGACACTCCTGAAGCTTTCTTT | CASSHDTPEAFF
TRBJ2-1 | NA | TRBD2 | TRBV9 | TGTGCCAGCAGCGTAGGGGAACTAGCGGGGGACAATGAGCAGTTCTTC | CASSVGELAGDNEQFF
TRBJ2-5 | NA | NA | TRBV5-1 | TGCGCCAGCAGCTTGGGGCTCCCACAGGAGACCCAGTACTTC | CASSLGLPQETQYF
TRBJ1-5 | once | NA | TRBV6-5 | TGTGCCAGCAGCTCCAGGGTTAATCAGCCCCAGCATTTT | CASSSRVNQPQHF
TRBJ1-1 | NA | NA | TRBV7-2 | TGTGCCAGCAGCTTCCAGGGTGAAATCTCTGAAGCTTTCTTT | CASSFQGEISEAFF
TRBJ1-1 | NA | NA | TRBV5-1 | TGCGCCAGCAGCCGCTCGGGGAACACTGAAGCTTTCTTT | CASSRSGNTEAFF
TRBJ1-1 | NA | TRBD1 | TRBV11-2 | TGTGCCAGCAGCAAAGGACTGGGACAGGACACTGAAGCTTTCTTT | CASSKGLGQDTEAFF
TRBJ2-3 | NA | TRBD1 | TRBV6-4 | TGTGCCAGACCACCGGGACAGGTTACAGATACGCAGTATTTT | CARPPGQVTDTQYF
TRBJ2-5 | few | TRBD2 | TRBV7-2 | TGTGCCAGCAGCCCCGGGACTAGCGGGTGGGAGACCCAGTACTTC | CASSPGTSGWETQYF
TRBJ2-4 | few | TRBD1 | TRBV28 | TGTGCCAGCAGTTCCCGGACAGGGGAGAGCATTCAGTACTTC | CASSSRTGESIQYF
TRBJ1-1 | once | NA | TRBV5-1 | TGCGCCAGCAGCTTGGACAGGGATGGTACTGAAGCTTTCTTT | CASSLDRDGTEAFF
TRBJ2-2 | few | NA | TRBV6-5 | TGTGCCAGCAGTTACCGGTCTCGGGGAAACACCGGGGAGCTGTTTTTT | CASSYRSRGNTGELFF
TRBJ1-1 | NA | NA | TRBV6-5 | TGTGCCAGCAGTTACGAGGGCCTGAACACTGAAGCTTTCTTT | CASSYEGLNTEAFF
TRBJ2-7 | NA | TRBD1 | TRBV6-5 | TGTGCCAGCAGCGTTGGGACAGGGGTCTACGAGCAGTACTTC | CASSVGTGVYEQYF
TRBJ2-1 | once | TRBD2 | TRBV28 | TGTGCCAGCAAAGGCGGGAGGGCCTTCTACAATGAGCAGTTCTTC | CASKGGRAFYNEQFF
TRBJ1-1 | once | NA | TRBV6-5 | TGTGCCAGCAGTTACTCGATAGCCAGAAACACTGAAGCTTTCTTT | CASSYSIARNTEAFF
TRBJ2-2 | NA | TRBD1 | TRBV28 | TGTGCCAGCAGCCTTAGGACAGGGAGCACCGGGGAGCTGTTTTTT | CASSLRTGSTGELFF
TRBJ2-7 | NA | NA | TRBV7-3 | TGTGCCAGCAGCATCGGGCTGGGGACTGAGCAGTACTTC | CASSIGLGTEQYF
TRBJ2-3 | NA | TRBD2 | TRBV9 | TGTGCCAGCAGCACTGGACTAGCTACTAACACAGATACGCAGTATTTT | CASSTGLATNTDTQYF
TRBJ1-2 | NA | TRBD1 | TRBV7-3 | TGTGCCAGCAGCTTAGGACAGGGTGGAGGCTACACCTTC | CASSLGQGGGYTF
TRBJ2-1 | NA | TRBD2 | TRBV30 | TGTGCCTGGAGTGGAGCGGGAGGGCCAGTACTCACCGATGAGCAGTTCTTC | CAWSGAGGPVLTDEQFF
TRBJ2-3 | NA | NA | TRBV4-3 | TGCGCCAGCAGCCAAGTTGGAGGGGTCTTGACAGATACGCAGTATTTT | CASSQVGGVLTDTQYF
TRBJ2-7 | many | NA | TRBV5-3 | TGTGCCAGCAGCCCAAAGAAAGGACAAACCTACGAGCAGTACTTC | CASSPKKGQTYEQYF
TRBJ2-1 | NA | NA | TRBV11-2 | TGTGCCAGCAGCTTTCACCAGCAGGGGTACAATGAGCAGTTCTTC | CASSFHQQGYNEQFF
TRBJ2-7 | NA | TRBD2 | TRBV28 | TGTGCCAGCAGCTCTTTCTTAGGGAGGGACGAGCAGTACTTC | CASSSFLGRDEQYF
TRBJ2-2 | NA | NA | TRBV13 | TGTGCCAGCAGCCCCACAGGGAGGAACACCGGGGAGCTGTTTTTT | CASSPTGRNTGELFF
TRBJ2-7 | NA | NA | TRBV6-6 | TGTGCCAGCAGTTACTCTGGGGGGACGACCTACGAGCAGTACTTC | CASSYSGGTTYEQYF
TRBJ1-2 | once | TRBD1 | TRBV5-1 | TGCGCCAGCAGCTTGCTCGGACAGGAGGGCTACACCTTC | CASSLLGQEGYTF
TRBJ2-2 | NA | NA | TRBV4-2 | TGTGCCAGCAGCCAAGAGGGCTCTACTAACACCGGGGAGCTGTTTTTT | CASSQEGSTNTGELFF
TRBJ2-2 | NA | NA | TRBV7-6 | TGTGCCAGCAGCCTAGGAGGGGGACCCACCGGGGAGCTGTTTTTT | CASSLGGGPTGELFF
TRBJ2-3 | NA | NA | TRBV9 | TGTGCCAGCAGCGTAGGGCTAGCGTCAGATACGCAGTATTTT | CASSVGLASDTQYF
TRBJ2-2 | large | TRBD1 | TRBV7-6 | TGTGCCAGCAGCTTAACCGACGGACAGGGGACCGGGGAGCTGTTTTTT | CASSLTDGQGTGELFF
TRBJ2-7 | NA | TRBD2 | TRBV5-1 | TGCGCCAGCAGCTTGACTAGCGGGGCTTACGAGCAGTACTTC | CASSLTSGAYEQYF
TRBJ2-3 | once | TRBD2 | TRBV29-1 | TGCAGCGTTGAAGAGTCGAGTGCGGGAGGGCTTTCAGATACGCAGTATTTT | CSVEESSAGGLSDTQYF
TRBJ2-2 | once | TRBD1 | TRBV15 | TGTGCCACCAGCAGACAGGGGGAAGAGAACACCGGGGAGCTGTTTTTT | CATSRQGEENTGELFF
TRBJ2-3 | NA | TRBD2 | TRBV7-8 | TGTGCCAGTCGGGCTAGCGGCCTCACAGATACGCAGTATTTT | CASRASGLTDTQYF
TRBJ1-1 | NA | TRBD1 | TRBV6-1 | TGTGCCAGCTTCGGGACAGGGGTTACTGAAGCTTTCTTT | CASFGTGVTEAFF
TRBJ2-1 | NA | NA | TRBV7-7 | TGTGCTAGCAGCCCGACTGAGAACAATGAGCAGTTCTTC | CASSPTENNEQFF
TRBJ2-2 | few | TRBD2 | TRBV15 | TGTGCCACCAGCAGAGATTACACTAGCGGTAACACCGGGGAGCTGTTTTTT | CATSRDYTSGNTGELFF
TRBJ2-5 | NA | NA | TRBV5-1 | TGCGCCAGCACGTTCTTGTCACAGGGAATACAAGAGACCCAGTACTTC | CASTFLSQGIQETQYF
TRBJ2-7 | NA | TRBD1 | TRBV7-9 | TGTGCCAGCAGCTTGGGACAGGGGTGGTACGAGCAGTACTTC | CASSLGQGWYEQYF